The rows below give T cell receptor beta chains drawn from one sample of a study of blood T cell repertoires in COVID-19. The method was immunoSEQ multiplex PCR; TCRdb's version includes in-frame clones alone and lacks a portion of them. The table shows 270,000 or so clones, with 80% to 90% occurring only once. Material for sequencing was peripheral blood. Receptors originate from a woman aged 25 to 39 with active or convalescent COVID-19. Both conserved end residues are part of each CDR3. The D gene is left open where the match is weak. Clone size is shown for a subset of rows, as once, few, many or a class of expanded clone.

j_call v_call d_call clone_size cdr3_nt cdr3_aa
TRBJ2-3 TRBV5-1 TRBD1 . TGCGCCAGCAGCTTGTTGGGGACAGGGAGCACAGATACGCAGTATTTT CASSLLGTGSTDTQYF
TRBJ1-2 TRBV19 . few TGTGCCAGTACCTCGACAGGCCGGAGTCATGGCTACACCTTC CASTSTGRSHGYTF
TRBJ2-3 TRBV24-1 . . TGTGCCACCAGTGATCCCATCCCTCAACAGGGACGCACAGATACGCAGTATTTT CATSDPIPQQGRTDTQYF
TRBJ1-2 TRBV19 TRBD1 once TGTGCCAGTAGTATAGATAGAAGGGGGCATCATGGCTACACCTTC CASSIDRRGHHGYTF
TRBJ2-3 TRBV30 TRBD2 . TGTGCCTGGAGAAAGCGGGGGGGAGTCACAGATACGCAGTATTTT CAWRKRGGVTDTQYF
TRBJ1-1 TRBV6-2/TRBV6-3 . . TGTGCCAGCAGTTATTCACAGCACACTGAAGCTTTCTTT CASSYSQHTEAFF
TRBJ1-4 TRBV28 . few TGTGCCAGCAGTTCCGGCGGGACTAATGAAAAACTGTTTTTT CASSSGGTNEKLFF
TRBJ1-2 TRBV27 TRBD1 . TGTGCCAGCAGGTGGACAGGGAGGCATAACTATGGCTACACCTTC CASRWTGRHNYGYTF
TRBJ1-1 TRBV6-1 . once TGTGCCAGCAGTGAAATGAGGAACACTGAAGCTTTCTTT CASSEMRNTEAFF
TRBJ1-4 TRBV3-1/TRBV3-2 TRBD1 . TGTGCCAGCAGCCAAGATCTCAGGGGGCGGGAAAAACTGTTTTTT CASSQDLRGREKLFF
TRBJ1-5 TRBV2 . . TGTGCCAGCAGACGGGTCCGATATCAGCCCCAGCATTTT CASRRVRYQPQHF
TRBJ1-1 TRBV6-5 TRBD1 . TGTGCCAGCAGTTACTCGACAGGGTCCATGAACACTGAAGCTTTCTTT CASSYSTGSMNTEAFF
TRBJ1-3 TRBV11-3 TRBD1 . TGTGCCAGCAGCCCGGGACAGGGACCTGGAAACACCATATATTTT CASSPGQGPGNTIYF
TRBJ1-2 TRBV6-5 . . TGTGCCAGCAAGCCCGGGACACCTGGCTACACCTTC CASKPGTPGYTF
TRBJ1-5 TRBV19 . . TGTGCCAGTAGTCGACAGCTCAATAGCAATCAGCCCCAGCATTTT CASSRQLNSNQPQHF
TRBJ1-1 TRBV18 . . TGTGCCAGCTCTCCGGTAACGGGGGACGCTTTCTTT CASSPVTGDAFF
TRBJ1-5 TRBV18 TRBD1 once TGTGCCAGCTCGACAGGGGGCACAGGGCTTAGCAATCAGCCCCAGCATTTT CASSTGGTGLSNQPQHF
TRBJ2-5 TRBV15 . . TGTGCCACCAGCAGAGTTCCGGACAGTCAAGAGACCCAGTACTTC CATSRVPDSQETQYF
TRBJ2-5 TRBV5-1 . . TGCGCCAGCAGCATAAAGCAGGGCGACGCGACCCAGTACTTC CASSIKQGDATQYF
TRBJ1-1 TRBV6-5 . . TGTGCCAGCAGTCTACAGGAGTTGAACACTGAAGCTTTCTTT CASSLQELNTEAFF
TRBJ2-1 TRBV12-3/TRBV12-4 . once TGTGCCAGCAGTTTACAGGGAGGCGATGAGCAGTTCTTC CASSLQGGDEQFF
TRBJ1-6 TRBV2 TRBD1 . TGTGCCAGCAGGGAGACAGGGGGAAGTTCACCCCTCCACTTT CASRETGGSSPLHF
TRBJ2-3 TRBV7-9 . . TGTGCCAGCAGCTTTTCGACAGATACGCAGTATTTT CASSFSTDTQYF
TRBJ1-2 TRBV4-3 TRBD1 . TGCGCCAGCAGCCAAGATGCCGGGACAGATTATGGCTACACCTTC CASSQDAGTDYGYTF
TRBJ1-1 TRBV15 TRBD1 . TGTGCCACCAGCCGCCTGACAGGGGGCAAGGCTGAAGCTTTCTTT CATSRLTGGKAEAFF
TRBJ2-2 TRBV4-3 . . TGCGCCAGCAGCCAAGATGCTAGGCTGACCGGGGAGCTGTTTTTT CASSQDARLTGELFF
TRBJ2-1 TRBV9 TRBD2 . TGTGCCAGCAGTAAGGGGACTAGCCCAAATGAGCAGTTCTTC CASSKGTSPNEQFF
TRBJ2-1 TRBV7-3 . few TGTGCCAGCAGCTTAAGGGCTCACGGGGGCAATGAGCAGTTCTTC CASSLRAHGGNEQFF
TRBJ2-7 TRBV7-8 . . TGTGCCAGCAGCGAACGAGGGCGCGACGAGCAGTACTTC CASSERGRDEQYF
TRBJ2-7 TRBV18 . . TGTGCCAGCTCACCAGACAGAATCTACGAGCAGTACTTC CASSPDRIYEQYF
TRBJ2-3 TRBV5-4 . . TGTGCCAGCAGCCTTAGCCTCGTTGGCACAGATACGCAGTATTTT CASSLSLVGTDTQYF
TRBJ1-1 TRBV7-2 . . TGTGCCAGCAGCTTAAGTTTAGGCAGGGGTTACGGCGTAGCTTTCTTT CASSLSLGRGYGVAFF
TRBJ1-1 TRBV6-1 TRBD1 . TGTGCCAGCAGTGGGGGTTACAGGGGGCTAAGGAACACTGAAGCTTTCTTT CASSGGYRGLRNTEAFF
TRBJ2-7 TRBV6-6 . . TGTGCCAGCAGTTCGCCTCGGTTAGCCTACGAGCAGTACTTC CASSSPRLAYEQYF
TRBJ2-7 TRBV7-8 TRBD2 few TGTGCCAGCAGCTTAGCCGGGGGAGGGGAACAGCAGTACTTC CASSLAGGGEQQYF
TRBJ2-2 TRBV7-6 . . TGTGCCAGCAGCTTAGGTCCAGTAGCCACCGGGGAGCTGTTTTTT CASSLGPVATGELFF
TRBJ1-6 TRBV4-3 . . TGCGCCAGCAGCCAAGATTGGGGCCCCCGGGATTCACCCCTCCACTTT CASSQDWGPRDSPLHF
TRBJ1-5 TRBV6-6 . . TGTGCCAGCAGTTACTCCCCGGGGGAAGGTCAGCCCCAGCATTTT CASSYSPGEGQPQHF
TRBJ1-1 TRBV7-9 . . TGTGCCAGCAGCCAAAACGAGGGAGCTGAAGCTTTCTTT CASSQNEGAEAFF
TRBJ1-4 TRBV14 TRBD1 . TGTGCCAGCAGCCTCCTCCCCGGACAGGGGGCTCGGGAAAAACTGTTTTTT CASSLLPGQGAREKLFF
TRBJ2-3 TRBV4-1 . . TGCGCCAGCAGCCAAGGCGTGAGCACAGATACGCAGTATTTT CASSQGVSTDTQYF
TRBJ1-3 TRBV15 . . TGTGCCACCAGCAGATCTTACGACATCTCTGGAAACACCATATATTTT CATSRSYDISGNTIYF
TRBJ1-4 TRBV27 . . TGTGCCAGCAGTCAGGGAAATGAAAAACTGTTTTTT CASSQGNEKLFF
TRBJ1-2 TRBV18 . few TGTGCCAGCTCACCAACGGCGGGTGGGAACTATGGCTACACCTTC CASSPTAGGNYGYTF
TRBJ2-3 TRBV29-1 TRBD2 . TGCAGCGCCCCGGGGACTAGTCGGGCAACAGATACGCAGTATTTT CSAPGTSRATDTQYF
TRBJ2-7 TRBV10-3 TRBD2 . TGTGCCATCAGTGATTCGGGTAGCGGGGGGCGCGAGCAGTACTTC CAISDSGSGGREQYF
TRBJ1-5 TRBV28 TRBD1 . TGTGCCAGCAGTTTGAGGGGGGACAGCGGACCACCCTTAGCCCAGCATTTT CASSLRGDSGPPLAQHF
TRBJ2-7 TRBV18 TRBD1 . TGTGCCAGCAACCGGGACAGGGAGTACGAGCAGTACTTC CASNRDREYEQYF
TRBJ1-2 TRBV5-1 TRBD1 . TGCGCCAGCAGCGGACAGGGTAGTGGTATTGGCTACACCTTC CASSGQGSGIGYTF
TRBJ1-2 TRBV5-5 TRBD1 . TGTGCCAGCAGAACGACAGGGGGGGCCTATGGCTACACCTTC CASRTTGGAYGYTF
TRBJ2-1 TRBV4-3 . . TGCGCCAGCAGCCAAGGCCTATCTAACAGCAATGAGCAGTTCTTC CASSQGLSNSNEQFF
TRBJ2-1 TRBV6-2/TRBV6-3 TRBD1 . TGTGCCAGCAGTTGGGGACAGCCCAATGAGCAGTTCTTC CASSWGQPNEQFF
TRBJ1-5 TRBV28 TRBD1 . TGTGCCAGCAGTTCTAAGGACAGGCTCAATCAGCCCCAGCATTTT CASSSKDRLNQPQHF
TRBJ1-2 TRBV6-5 TRBD1 few TGTGCCAGCAGTTTCCGACAGGGAATTAGTACCTATGGCTACACCTTC CASSFRQGISTYGYTF
TRBJ2-5 TRBV19 . . TGTGCCAGTAGTACCGTCCTGCGGGGCGGTCAAGAGACCCAGTACTTC CASSTVLRGGQETQYF
TRBJ2-1 TRBV19 . . TGTGCCAGTAGTAGCGGGGTCTCCTACAATGAGCAGTTCTTC CASSSGVSYNEQFF
TRBJ1-1 TRBV28 TRBD1 . TGTGCCAGCAGTCAAACAGGGGTAGGTGCTGAAGCTTTCTTT CASSQTGVGAEAFF
TRBJ2-7 TRBV10-1 . . TGCGCCAGCAGCCCAGGGGAGTTGTACGAGCAGTACTTC CASSPGELYEQYF
TRBJ2-1 TRBV27 TRBD1 . TGTGCCAGCAGGATGGACAGGGGGCGCGAAAATGAGCAGTTCTTC CASRMDRGRENEQFF